Listed below are T cell receptor beta chains from one sample, sequenced in a study of CXCR3-negative and CXCR3-positive naive CD8 T cells. For each CDR3 protein, TCRdb gives one entry from its re-call of the 5' RACE reads, without DNA. Listed are around 88,000 distinct CDR3 sequences; around 0.99% falls within the top ten. Sequenced sample: naive CXCR3+ CD8+ T cells from blood. These receptors originate from a human donor in good health. Some clones in this sample may be carry-over from other donors' samples. The CDR3 runs from the conserved cysteine through the conserved F or W.

CDR3,J,V
CAWTLTTTLYNEQFF,TRBJ2-1,TRBV30
CASSPQTGTYYEQYF,TRBJ2-7,TRBV7-9
CASSSYEEAPPGETQYF,TRBJ2-5,TRBV11-3
CASSLWGAGNQPQHF,TRBJ1-5,TRBV7-2
CASSLDHGAYEQYF,TRBJ2-7,TRBV7-8
CSGRGGQVGYEQYF,TRBJ2-7,TRBV29-1
CSVPLWGDEQYF,TRBJ2-7,TRBV29-1
CATSSGGAHTGELFF,TRBJ2-2,TRBV15
CASSQDRAYPDTQYF,TRBJ2-3,TRBV4-3
CASSLALRVGASGFEQFF,TRBJ2-1,TRBV7-9
CASSQETGNYEQFF,TRBJ2-1,TRBV3-1
CASSYGTGTYEQYF,TRBJ2-7,TRBV6-6
CASKGQGANNEQFF,TRBJ2-1,TRBV6-5
CASSTPQGMGEQYF,TRBJ2-7,TRBV7-9
CASSLGGNREGTQYF,TRBJ2-5,TRBV13
CASSKVGRQTNTGELFF,TRBJ2-2,TRBV21-1
CATSRDRTVAYEQYF,TRBJ2-7,TRBV15
CASSLLAGEGGNEQFF,TRBJ2-1,TRBV7-2
CASSPADSGGVVDNEQFF,TRBJ2-1,TRBV7-2
CASSLFPVNEQFF,TRBJ2-1,TRBV7-9
CSVEDLEGARSQETQYF,TRBJ2-5,TRBV29-1
CASLPTVRESNQPQHF,TRBJ1-5,TRBV6-6